The 9 T cell receptor beta chains listed next were all sequenced from one sample in a study of blood T cell repertoires in COVID-19. TCRdb's copy holds only in-frame clones and misses some; the assay was immunoSEQ multiplex PCR. The sample lists around 460,000 clones; about 90% were seen once. Material for sequencing was peripheral blood. The receptor set was obtained from a man between 18 and 29 years old with COVID-19, enrolled during active disease.

CDR3 region: CASSPGLAGAAEQYF. CDR3 nucleotide sequence: TGTGCCAGTAGTCCTGGACTAGCGGGAGCCGCCGAGCAGTACTTC. The gene calls are TRBV19 and TRBJ2-7; TRBD2 agrees at 13 bases. CDR3 size: 15 residues. Trimming cost V 5 bases and J 6 bases; bases outside gene matches: 7. From germline, CDR1 is LNHDA and CDR2 SQIVND (reference sequence).

The gene calls are TRBV5-6 and TRBJ2-1; 8 nucleotides match TRBD2. Germline CDR1 and CDR2: SGHDT and YYEEEE. V was pared by 0 bases and J by 2 bases, with 1 base of the junction left unmatched. The CDR3 loop spans 15 amino acids. CDR3 DNA sequence: TGTGCCAGCAGCTTGGTCGGGAGGGCCTACAATGAGCAGTTCTTC. This encodes CASSLVGRAYNEQFF.

The V and J genes are TRBV11-3 and TRBJ2-3; 12 bases align to TRBD2. CDR3 size: 17 residues. Germline V gives CDR1 SGHNT, CDR2 YENEEA. V lost 1 base and J lost 4; bases outside the gene matches: 6. The CDR3 coding sequence is TGTGCCAGCAGCTTAGGGCCACTAGCGGGAGGTTCAGATACGCAGTATTTT. Encoded protein: CASSLGPLAGGSDTQYF.

This rearrangement joins TRBV7-9 to TRBJ1-4, with 8 nucleotides matching TRBD1. The CDR3 sequence is 15 residues long. The V and J ends lost 4 bases and 6 bases, in that order; junction bases with no gene match: 7. Germline V gene sequence: CDR1 SEHNR, CDR2 FQNEAQ (reference sequence). The CDR3 DNA is TGTGCCAGCAGCTCCCCAGGGGGCCGGTATGAAAAACTGTTTTTT. Its translation: CASSSPGGRYEKLFF.

The J gene is TRBJ1-1, the V gene TRBV6-9, with D possibly matching TRBD1 (6 bases). Trimming pared 2 bases from V and 0 bases from J, leaving 22 bases between. CDR1 and CDR2 (germline): MNHGY, SVAAGI. This CDR3 region has 19 residues. The CDR3 region is CASSYSLGGSQAVNTEAFF. In nucleotides, the CDR3 is TGTGCCAGCAGTTATAGTCTAGGGGGTTCTCAAGCCGTGAACACTGAAGCTTTCTTT.

The chain carries TRBV7-9 and TRBJ2-1, with D tentatively TRBD1 (5 bases). The CDR3 has 15 residues. V dropped 5 bases and J dropped 4 bases, with 15 bases sitting between them. CDR1 and CDR2 from the germline V gene are SEHNR and FQNEAQ (reference sequence). This chain's CDR3 is CASSPYRSRYNEQFF. DNA of the CDR3: TGTGCCAGCAGCCCCTACAGGAGTCGTTACAATGAGCAGTTCTTC.

J is TRBJ1-5 and V is TRBV27; D gene uncertain. The V end was cut by 8 bases, the J end by 7 bases, with 15 bases between. CDR3 size: 13 residues. CDR1 and CDR2 (germline): MNHEY, SMNVEV (reference sequence). CDR3 region: CASRYSEVQPQHF. Written as DNA, the CDR3 is TGTGCCAGCCGATACTCCGAAGTCCAGCCCCAGCATTTT.

The rearrangement joins TRBV19 to TRBJ1-4; D uncertain. Trimming cost V 5 bases and J 5 bases, with 21 bases left between them. The germline CDR1 and CDR2 sequences are LNHDA and SQIVND (reference sequence). The CDR3 is 17 amino acids. The CDR3 DNA reads as TGTGCCAGTAGTCTGGAGGCGGCTACAGCCCGGAATGAAAAACTGTTTTTT. This sequence encodes CASSLEAATARNEKLFF. The full variable domain, in which reference TRBV19 and TRBJ1-4 provide the parts outside the CDR3, is DGGITQSPKYLFRKEGQNVTLSCEQNLNHDAMYWYRQDPGQGLRLIYYSQIVNDFQKGDIAEGYSVSREKKESFPLTVTSAQKNPTAFYLCASSLEAATARNEKLFFGSGTQLSVL.

The V and J genes are TRBV7-3 and TRBJ2-3; the match to TRBD2 covers 13 bases. Germline V gene data show CDR1 as SGHTA and CDR2 as FQGTGA. CDR3 length: 21 amino acids. V lost 5 bases and J lost 0; bases outside the gene matches: 17. The CDR3 sequence: CASSQRRGLAGNAPSTDTQYF. The CDR3 region has the DNA TGTGCCAGCAGCCAACGCAGGGGACTAGCGGGAAATGCTCCTAGCACAGATACGCAGTATTTT.